This T cell receptor beta chain comes out of a study of CD8 T cells in ankylosing spondylitis. Study findings and constraints: Reportedly, disease-linked clones are significantly enriched in ankylosing spondylitis patients' matched synovial fluid. In synovial fluid and blood from reactive arthritis, some motif variants were previously reported. Disease-linked clones had a CD8+ phenotype and relatively low frequency in peripheral blood. A TCR beta motif made of fewer than ten highly homologous variants seemed typical of ankylosing spondylitis blood.

This clonotype was observed many times. Antigen: not known. Using quantitative 5'-RACE with molecular barcodes, the authors made TCR beta libraries. TCRdb reprocessed the 5' RACE reads with MiXCR, giving one entry per CDR3 protein. This table holds more than 500,000 distinct CDR3 sequences, about 5% found once. The germline V gene has CDR1 SQVTM and CDR2 ANQGSEA. V was pared by 1 base and J by 5 bases, with 11 bases between. The CDR3 loop spans 13 amino acids. The chain has TRBV29-1 and TRBJ1-1; D is unclear. The sample comprised blood, either unsorted or a sorted T cell fraction (not recorded which). The receptor's source is a male donor with ankylosing spondylitis. The CDR3 nucleotides are TGCAGCGTTGAAGCAGTTTTCTTGACTGAAGCTTTCTTT. This sequence encodes CSVEAVFLTEAFF.